Listed here are 19 T cell receptor beta chains from one sample, sequenced in a study of blood T cell repertoires in COVID-19. The method was immunoSEQ multiplex PCR; TCRdb's version includes in-frame clones alone and lacks a portion of them. The data hold 130,000 or so clones, with about four fifths observed a single time. The material sequenced was peripheral blood. These receptors were obtained from a human donor in a cohort sampled during active COVID-19.

This clone was recorded only once. The chain joins TRBV5-1 to TRBJ1-2, with TRBD1 identical over 7 bases. Germline CDR1 is SGHRS and CDR2 is YFSETQ. With 4 bases clipped from V and 3 bases from J, the junction kept 9 bases outside the gene matches. This CDR3 contains 15 residues. CDR3 coding DNA: TGCGCCAGCAGCGAGACAGGGTCTGGCGACTATGGCTACACCTTC. Translating gives CASSETGSGDYGYTF. The variable domain in full, with the rest retrieved from reference TRBV5-1 and TRBJ1-2, is KAGVTQTPRYLIKTRGQQVTLSCSPISGHRSVSWYQQTPGQGLQFLFEYFSETQRNKGNFPGRFSGRQFSNSRSEMNVSTLELGDSALYLCASSETGSGDYGYTFGSGTRLTVV.

The gene calls are TRBV14 and TRBJ2-3; no reliable D call. Per germline, CDR1 SGHDN and CDR2 FVKESK. V was shortened by 4 bases and J by 1 base, with 18 bases between the two germline ends. This CDR3 comprises 17 residues. CDR3 coding DNA: TGTGCCAGCAGCCCCGTGGGCCCGAGAGATGGCACAGATACGCAGTATTTT. As protein: CASSPVGPRDGTDTQYF.

The rearrangement joins TRBV29-1 to TRBJ2-1; TRBD1 matches 8 bases. The trim removed 7 bases at V and 3 bases at J, leaving 8 bases unmatched. Germline V gene data show CDR1 as SQVTM and CDR2 as ANQGSEA. The CDR3 is made up of 14 amino acids. In DNA form, the CDR3 reads TGCAGCGGGTCAACAGGGGGAAGCTACAATGAGCAGTTCTTC. It yields the protein CSGSTGGSYNEQFF.

This clone has only a few counts. The chain is built from TRBV5-1 and TRBJ2-7, with D tentatively TRBD2 (6 bases). This CDR3 comprises 15 residues. CDR1 is SGHRS, CDR2 YFSETQ, per germline. V was pared by 3 bases and J by 4 bases, with 17 bases between. CDR3 sequence reads: CASSSTRGGEYEQYF. The CDR3 nucleotides read TGCGCCAGCAGCTCAACACGAGGCGGGGAATACGAGCAGTACTTC. The variable domain in full, with the rest retrieved from reference TRBV5-1 and TRBJ2-7, is KAGVTQTPRYLIKTRGQQVTLSCSPISGHRSVSWYQQTPGQGLQFLFEYFSETQRNKGNFPGRFSGRQFSNSRSEMNVSTLELGDSALYLCASSSTRGGEYEQYFGPGTRLTVT.

This clone was seen a single time. The rearrangement uses TRBV5-1 and TRBJ2-7; 10 bases are a match to TRBD2. Trimming took 3 bases from V and 3 from J; bases not matched to a gene: 3. Germline loops: CDR1 SGHRS, CDR2 YFSETQ. The CDR3 is made up of 14 amino acids. CDR3 sequence: CASSSSGSIYEQYF. The CDR3 DNA is TGCGCCAGCAGCTCTAGCGGGAGTATCTACGAGCAGTACTTC.

The chain couples TRBV29-1 to TRBJ2-1; 7 bases line up with TRBD2. V dropped 5 bases and J dropped 0; count of bases not matched to a gene: 4. The germline gives CDR1 SQVTM, CDR2 ANQGSEA. The CDR3 sequence is 14 residues long. The CDR3 DNA follows: TGCAGCGTTTCTAGCGGAAGCTCCTACAATGAGCAGTTCTTC. It is translated as CSVSSGSSYNEQFF.

The chain recombines TRBV2 with TRBJ2-5, with TRBD2 identical over 8 bases. Looked up from germline, CDR1 is SNHLY and CDR2 is FYNNEI. This CDR3 contains 14 residues. V trimming: 4 bases; J trimming: 5 bases; junction bases outside the gene matches: 6. DNA for the CDR3: TGTGCCAGCAGTGTCGCCCGGGGGGGTGAGACCCAGTACTTC. This translates into CASSVARGGETQYF.

The CDR3 nucleotides read TGTGCCAGCAGCGCAAGAGAGGGTGAGCAGTTCTTC. The encoded protein is CASSAREGEQFF. The gene calls are TRBV9 and TRBJ2-1; maybe TRBD2 (5 bases). Germline lookup yields CDR1 SGDLS and CDR2 YYNGEE. The CDR3 consists of 12 residues. V was shortened by 3 bases and J by 9 bases, with 10 bases between the two germline ends. Supplemented by reference TRBV9 and TRBJ2-1, the full variable domain reads DSGVTQTPKHLITATGQRVTLRCSPRSGDLSVYWYQQSLDQGLQFLIQYYNGEERAKGNILERFSAQQFPDLHSELNLSSLELGDSALYFCASSAREGEQFFGPGTRLTVL.

The genes are TRBV11-2 and TRBJ2-1; perhaps TRBD1 as D (5 bases). The V end was cut by 5 bases, the J end by 4 bases, with 15 bases between. The germline gives CDR1 SGHAT, CDR2 FQNNGV. There are 15 residues in the CDR3. CDR3 residues: CASSARQLVYNEQFF. In DNA, the CDR3 is TGTGCCAGCAGCGCACGACAGTTAGTGTACAATGAGCAGTTCTTC.

The rearrangement links TRBV11-2 to TRBJ1-2, with 10 bases identical to TRBD1. The germline V gene has CDR1 SGHAT and CDR2 FQNNGV. Losses at the gene ends were 0 bases for V and 1 base for J; bases not matched to a gene: 2. This CDR3 spans 16 amino acids. CDR3 sequence: CASSLDRDRGNYGYTF. The CDR3 DNA is TGTGCCAGCAGCTTAGACCGGGACAGGGGTAACTATGGCTACACCTTC.

The rearrangement joins TRBV18 to TRBJ1-6, with 7 bases lining up with TRBD1. Germline CDR1 reads KGHSH; CDR2 reads LQKENI. V dropped 5 bases and J dropped 7; count of bases not matched to a gene: 8. The CDR3 extends over 15 amino acids. CDR3 sequence reads: CASSSRQGGNSPLHF. The CDR3 coding sequence is TGTGCCAGCTCATCTCGACAGGGCGGGAATTCACCCCTCCACTTT.

CDR3 sequence: CASSLSGGLAFF. In DNA, the CDR3 is TGTGCCAGCAGCTTAAGTGGGGGCCTTGCTTTCTTT. The chain employs TRBV7-9 and TRBJ1-1; D is perhaps TRBD1 (6 bases). Per germline, CDR1 SEHNR and CDR2 FQNEAQ (reference sequence). The CDR3 length is 12 residues. Deletions cut 2 bases from V and 11 bases from J, with 12 bases between.

The chain combines TRBV18 with TRBJ2-1; a weak D match, TRBD1 (6 bases). The V and J ends lost 7 bases and 2 bases respectively, with 24 bases between them. Germline V lookup: CDR1 KGHSH, CDR2 LQKENI. This CDR3 region has 18 residues. This chain's CDR3 is CASCPQGLPGSAYNEQFF. DNA for the CDR3: TGTGCCAGCTGCCCACAGGGTCTCCCGGGAAGCGCCTACAATGAGCAGTTCTTC. Full variable domain (remainder filled in from reference TRBV18 and TRBJ2-1): NAGVMQNPRHLVRRRGQEARLRCSPMKGHSHVYWYRQLPEEGLKFMVYLQKENIIDESGMPKERFSAEFPKEGPSILRIQQVVRGDSAAYFCASCPQGLPGSAYNEQFFGPGTRLTVL.

The chain recombines TRBV6-2 or TRBV6-3 with TRBJ2-7; 7 bases are shared with TRBD2. Germline values: CDR1 MNHEY, CDR2 SVGEGT. V trimming: 4 bases; J trimming: 3 bases; junction bases outside the gene matches: 3. The CDR3 length is 13 residues. The CDR3 DNA follows: TGTGCCAGCAGTTTCAGCGGGAACTACGAGCAGTACTTC. Its translation: CASSFSGNYEQYF.

V gene TRBV16 combines with J gene TRBJ1-5; the match to TRBD1 covers 8 bases. CDR3 size: 15 residues. J gave up 2 bases and V 0 bases, and 0 bases lay outside the gene matches. The germline gives CDR1 KGHSY, CDR2 FQNENV. This CDR3 is CASSQSTGGNQPQHF. The CDR3 nucleotides read TGTGCCAGCAGCCAATCGACAGGGGGCAATCAGCCCCAGCATTTT.

The gene calls are TRBV9 and TRBJ2-1, with 12 bases matching TRBD2. Germline assignment: CDR1 SGDLS and CDR2 YYNGEE. V was clipped by 4 bases and J by 4 bases; unmatched bases: 6. The CDR3 runs 16 residues. Here the CDR3 DNA reads TGTGCCAGCAGCACCCTAGCGGGAGGGAAGTACAATGAGCAGTTCTTC. It codes for CASSTLAGGKYNEQFF.

V and J are TRBV5-1 and TRBJ2-1; 8 bases line up with TRBD2. Germline CDR1 SGHRS, CDR2 YFSETQ. This CDR3 has 12 residues. J lost 13 bases, V lost 4 bases, and 7 bases had no gene match. The CDR3 loop reads CASSQSGGPQFF. As DNA, the CDR3 is TGCGCCAGCAGCCAGTCGGGAGGGCCACAGTTCTTC. Full variable domain (remainder filled in from reference TRBV5-1 and TRBJ2-1): KAGVTQTPRYLIKTRGQQVTLSCSPISGHRSVSWYQQTPGQGLQFLFEYFSETQRNKGNFPGRFSGRQFSNSRSEMNVSTLELGDSALYLCASSQSGGPQFFGPGTRLTVL.

This clone has just a few counts. The gene calls are TRBV24-1 and TRBJ1-1; weak D call: TRBD1 (5 bases). The CDR3 consists of 18 residues. Germline V gene lookup returns CDR1 KGHDR and CDR2 SFDVKD. The V end lost 4 bases, the J end lost 1 base, and 21 bases lay between the germline ends. Written as DNA, the CDR3 is TGTGCCACCAGTGACCCTATATTAGAGGCAGGGTGGAACACTGAAGCTTTCTTT. It codes for CATSDPILEAGWNTEAFF.

The rearrangement joins TRBV25-1 to TRBJ2-1; TRBD1 matches 9 bases. The V and J ends lost 3 bases and 9 bases, in that order; junction bases with no gene match: 15. This CDR3 contains 17 residues. From germline, CDR1 is MGHDK and CDR2 SYGVNS. CDR3 protein: CASSDPRGTGTTVEQFF. In nucleotides, the CDR3 is TGTGCCAGCAGTGATCCCCGCGGGACAGGGACGACGGTTGAGCAGTTCTTC.